These T cell receptor beta chains were read from a single sample in a study of cytomegalovirus exposure and HLA in healthy donors. Clones were read by immunoSEQ multiplex PCR, and TCRdb kept only the in-frame ones, dropping some. The table includes 250,000 to 350,000 clones, over 75% detected once. Sequencing was carried out using PBMCs. The source is a man aged 30 to 39 in good health and CMV-seronegative. Each CDR3 is given with its conserved first and last residue. Some rows have no size entry. The others give once, few or many, or a class for an expanded clone.

j_gene,abundance,v_gene,CDR3aa
TRBJ1-5,NA,TRBV7-2,CASSLDRGPNQPQHF
TRBJ2-3,NA,TRBV7-2,CASSSPPGGRSTDTQYF
TRBJ1-3,once,TRBV7-2,CASSPRQGSSGNTIYF
TRBJ2-7,NA,TRBV4-3,CASSQEGGAGSSYEQYF
TRBJ2-7,NA,TRBV2,CASYSTSGRNEQYF
TRBJ1-1,NA,TRBV7-8,CASTDSLNTEAFF
TRBJ1-5,NA,TRBV7-9,CASSSGYSNQPQHF
TRBJ1-2,NA,TRBV15,CATSREARGGYTF
TRBJ2-7,NA,TRBV6-5,CASRGPGALLEQYF
TRBJ1-1,NA,TRBV4-1,CASSQDGQGMGVSSEAFF
TRBJ2-5,NA,TRBV7-2,CASSTQDRGTQYF
TRBJ2-1,NA,TRBV9,CASSASGGQGGEQFF
TRBJ2-3,NA,TRBV30,CAWSFGDTQYF
TRBJ1-1,few,TRBV6-5,CASTKGTEAFF
TRBJ2-3,NA,TRBV6-5,CASSVQGGTDTQYF
TRBJ2-1,NA,TRBV18,CASSLTGGTYNEQFF
TRBJ2-7,NA,TRBV18,CASSPRSPPSYEQYF
TRBJ2-7,NA,TRBV6-5,CASSVRDRALEQYF
TRBJ1-5,few,TRBV19,CATRTGAQPQHF
TRBJ2-3,NA,TRBV18,CASSTWGGSTDTQYF
TRBJ2-7,NA,TRBV19,CASSIYYGKPSYEQYF
TRBJ1-4,NA,TRBV2,CASMRLAATNEKLFF